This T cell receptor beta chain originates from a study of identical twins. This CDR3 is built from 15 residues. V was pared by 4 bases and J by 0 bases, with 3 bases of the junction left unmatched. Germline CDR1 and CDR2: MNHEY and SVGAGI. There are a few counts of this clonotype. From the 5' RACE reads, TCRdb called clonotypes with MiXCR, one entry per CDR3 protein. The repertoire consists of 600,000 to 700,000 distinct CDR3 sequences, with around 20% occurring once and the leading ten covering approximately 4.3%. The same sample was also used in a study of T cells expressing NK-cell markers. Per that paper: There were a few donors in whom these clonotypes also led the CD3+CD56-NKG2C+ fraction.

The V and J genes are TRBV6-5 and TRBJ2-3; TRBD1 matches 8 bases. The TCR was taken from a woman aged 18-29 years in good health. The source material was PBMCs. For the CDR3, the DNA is TGTGCCAGCAGTTGGGACAGGTCTAGCACAGATACGCAGTATTTT. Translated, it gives CASSWDRSSTDTQYF.